The 20 T cell receptor beta chains below come from one sample, sequenced in a study of metastatic and nonmetastatic thyroid tumors. Via MiXCR, TCRdb re-called the PCR reads. The table includes about 38,000 clones, more than 25% detected once. Each patient came to thyroid surgery without any prior treatment (of any kind). Sequencing input: blood. The receptors come from a female donor with papillary thyroid cancer or a benign thyroid nodule (not recorded which). Some clones in this sample may be carry-over from other donors' samples.

In its sample, this clone was seen a few times. This rearrangement joins TRBV6-1 to TRBJ1-5, with a possible D match to TRBD1 (6 bases). The CDR3 length is 13 residues. V lost 7 bases to trimming and J lost 7 bases, with 14 bases between them. From germline, CDR1 is MNHNS and CDR2 SASEGT. The CDR3 is CASTRGGDQPQHF. CDR3 sequence (DNA): TGTGCCAGCACCCGAGGGGGGGACCAGCCCCAGCATTTT.

The chain links TRBV6-1 to TRBJ2-7; perhaps TRBD2 as D (6 bases). V shed 1 base and J shed 10 bases, with 17 bases lying between them. This CDR3 has 14 residues. Germline CDR1 MNHNS, CDR2 SASEGT. In DNA, the CDR3 is TGTGCCAGCAGTGAAGTGGGGGGAATCAACTATCAGTACTTC. Translating it yields CASSEVGGINYQYF.

Many counts were recorded for this clone. The CDR3: CASSAHGTSGTDTQYF. CDR3 nucleotide sequence: TGTGCCAGCAGCGCCCACGGGACTAGCGGCACAGATACGCAGTATTTT. The chain recombines TRBV9 with TRBJ2-3; TRBD2 matches 10 bases. The germline gives CDR1 SGDLS, CDR2 YYNGEE. The length of the CDR3 is 16 residues. The V and J ends lost 3 bases and 1 base, in that order; junction bases with no gene match: 5.

The chain has TRBV6-4 and TRBJ2-7, with D perhaps TRBD1 or TRBD2 (5 bases each). V lost 5 bases and J lost 0, with 11 bases in between. The CDR3 covers 14 residues. The V gene's germline CDR1 is MRHNA and CDR2 SNTAGT. CDR3 DNA sequence: TGTGCCAGCAGTCGGGACGCCACCTCCTACGAGCAGTACTTC. It codes for CASSRDATSYEQYF.

The CDR3 here is CSARQGSSSYTF. The CDR3 DNA follows: TGCAGTGCTAGACAAGGCTCGAGTAGCTACACCTTC. The chain is built from TRBV20-1 and TRBJ1-2; D gene ambiguous. CDR3 size: 12 residues. Looked up from germline, CDR1 is DFQATT and CDR2 is SNEGSKA (reference sequence). Trimming stripped 2 bases from V and 9 bases from J, with 13 bases between.

This rearrangement joins TRBV19 to TRBJ2-1; TRBD1 or TRBD2 may be the D gene (5 bases each). Germline CDR1 LNHDA, CDR2 SQIVND (reference sequence). The CDR3 length is 16 residues. The V gene lost 5 bases and the J gene lost 2 bases, with 16 bases spanning the gap. The CDR3 loop is CASSVGTWKAYNEQFF. The CDR3, as DNA: TGTGCCAGTAGTGTTGGGACGTGGAAGGCCTACAATGAGCAGTTCTTC. Full variable domain (outside the CDR3, taken from reference TRBV19 and TRBJ2-1): DGGITQSPKYLFRKEGQNVTLSCEQNLNHDAMYWYRQDPGQGLRLIYYSQIVNDFQKGDIAEGYSVSREKKESFPLTVTSAQKNPTAFYLCASSVGTWKAYNEQFFGPGTRLTVL.

This clone was recorded many times. V and J are TRBV29-1 and TRBJ1-2; the D is unclear. CDR3 length: 12 amino acids. V was shortened by 1 base and J by 8 bases, with 11 bases between the two germline ends. Germline loops: CDR1 SQVTM, CDR2 ANQGSEA. The CDR3 loop reads CSVEGTDPGYTF. In nucleotides, the CDR3 is TGCAGCGTTGAAGGCACCGACCCCGGCTACACCTTC.

This clone has a count of ten or more. The chain carries TRBV5-1 and TRBJ1-4; no definite D call. The V and J ends lost 4 bases and 7 bases respectively, with 23 bases between them. Germline CDR1 and CDR2: SGHRS and YFSETQ. The CDR3 consists of 17 residues. The CDR3 nucleotides are TGCGCCAGCAGCCCCTCTGGGAACAGTGTGGCTTTTGAAAAACTGTTTTTT. Its protein product is CASSPSGNSVAFEKLFF.

This clone appeared many times. The sample holds other DNA sequences that translate to the same CDR3. The chain recombines TRBV11-1 with TRBJ1-1; D is uncertain. This CDR3 comprises 14 residues. The germline gives CDR1 SGHAT, CDR2 FQDESV (reference sequence). The ends were cut back, 0 bases at V and 3 bases at J, with 8 bases in the middle. The CDR3 sequence is CASSLAGGYTEAFF. In DNA form, the CDR3 reads TGTGCCAGCAGCTTAGCCGGCGGTTACACTGAAGCTTTCTTT. Using reference TRBV11-1 and TRBJ1-1 for the parts outside the CDR3, the full variable domain is EAEVAQSPRYKITEKSQAVAFWCDPISGHATLYWYRQILGQGPELLVQFQDESVVDDSQLPKDRFSAERLKGVDSTLKIQPAELGDSAMYLCASSLAGGYTEAFFGQGTRLTVV.

This clone came up many times. The chain has TRBV4-2 and TRBJ2-2; D not resolved. Germline loops: CDR1 LGHNA, CDR2 YNFKEQ. This CDR3 has 12 amino acids. V was trimmed by 5 bases and J by 5 bases, leaving 6 bases between them. In DNA form, the CDR3 reads TGTGCCAGCAGCTCAAATACCGGGGAGCTGTTTTTT. Its protein product is CASSSNTGELFF.

This clone was seen a handful of times. This chain joins TRBV6-1 and TRBJ1-2; 8 bases agree with TRBD1. Per germline, CDR1 MNHNS and CDR2 SASEGT. The CDR3 covers 11 residues. J gave up 8 bases and V 4 bases, and 0 bases lay outside the gene matches. The CDR3 sequence is CASSAGGGYTF. For the CDR3, the DNA is TGTGCCAGCAGTGCAGGGGGCGGCTACACCTTC.

In its sample, this clone was seen a few times. The genes are TRBV6-1 and TRBJ2-1; D may be TRBD2 (5 bases). Trimming removed 9 bases from V and 4 bases from J, with 16 bases in between. The CDR3 is 14 amino acids. Germline-derived CDR1 and CDR2 are MNHNS and SASEGT. CDR3 amino acids: CASKRGLGYNEQFF. In DNA form, the CDR3 reads TGTGCCAGTAAGAGAGGGCTCGGATACAATGAGCAGTTCTTC.

A remark on this clone: This specimen includes other DNA sequences encoding the same CDR3. The V gene is TRBV9, the J gene TRBJ2-1; a weak D match, TRBD1 (7 bases). V was clipped by 2 bases and J by 3 bases, with 12 bases between them. In germline, CDR1 is SGDLS, CDR2 YYNGEE. The CDR3 totals 15 residues. The CDR3 DNA reads as TGTGCCAGCAGCGTCGCAGGGGGGAACTACAATGAGCAGTTCTTC. Translating gives CASSVAGGNYNEQFF.

This clone was observed many times. The rearrangement links TRBV11-2 to TRBJ2-7; 7 bases fit TRBD2. J lost 2 bases, V lost 5 bases, and 6 bases had no gene match. This CDR3 has 14 residues. Germline V gene lookup returns CDR1 SGHAT and CDR2 FQNNGV. The CDR3 spells CASSHLGLTYEQYF. The CDR3 DNA is TGTGCCAGCAGCCATCTGGGACTAACCTACGAGCAGTACTTC.

The chain uses TRBV30 and TRBJ1-4, with TRBD1 as a possible D gene (6 bases). Germline values: CDR1 GTSNPN, CDR2 SVGIG (reference sequence). This CDR3 has 18 residues. Trimming took 3 bases from V and 8 from J, leaving 28 bases between them. CDR3 in DNA: TGTGCCTGGAGATCCAATGGAGCTAGAAGGGGGGGAAGGGAAAAACTGTTTTTT. Translation gives CAWRSNGARRGGREKLFF.

As regards this clone: Likely a read error: the CDR3 ends without its conserved phenylalanine or tryptophan. The rearrangement joins TRBV2 to TRBJ2-5; 13 bases agree with TRBD2. The CDR3 is made up of 16 amino acids. The germline V gene has CDR1 SNHLY and CDR2 FYNNEI. Trimming took 4 bases from V and 4 from J; bases not matched to a gene: 6. CDR3 in amino acids: CASSAPLAGGPETQYV. CDR3 nucleotides: TGTGCCAGCAGTGCCCCACTAGCGGGAGGGCCAGAGACCCAGTACGTC.

This clone was counted at least ten times. This chain joins TRBV29-1 and TRBJ1-2; 8 bases line up with TRBD1. J lost 6 bases, V lost 6 bases, and 9 bases had no gene match. In germline, CDR1 is SQVTM, CDR2 ANQGSEA. The CDR3 runs 13 residues. This CDR3 reads CSVESQGADGYTF. In nucleotides, the CDR3 is TGCAGCGTGGAAAGCCAGGGGGCGGATGGCTACACCTTC.

The genes are TRBV13 and TRBJ1-2, with 9 nucleotides matching TRBD1. V dropped 5 bases and J dropped 1; count of bases not matched to a gene: 11. This CDR3 is built from 17 residues. Germline V gene sequence: CDR1 PRHDT, CDR2 FYEKMQ (reference sequence). CDR3 region: CASSGWDREPNNYGYTF. CDR3 sequence (DNA): TGTGCCAGCAGCGGATGGGACAGGGAGCCGAATAACTATGGCTACACCTTC.

This clone was counted many times. The V and J genes are TRBV11-3 and TRBJ2-3, with a tentative D call TRBD2 (7 bases). Germline V gives CDR1 SGHNT, CDR2 YENEEA. This CDR3 region has 14 residues. Between the trimmed V and J ends, which lost 5 bases and 4 bases, there was a span of 13 bases. The CDR3 protein is CASSLGGDADTQYF. In DNA form, the CDR3 reads TGTGCCAGCAGCCTAGGGGGGGACGCAGATACGCAGTATTTT.

Here the CDR3 DNA reads TGTGCCTGGAGGGGCCGGGACTCTAGATGGGCTTTCTTT. It is translated as CAWRGRDSRWAFF. The chain carries TRBV30 and TRBJ1-1; the D gene is possibly TRBD1 (5 bases). The V end was cut by 3 bases, the J end by 11 bases, with 19 bases between. This CDR3 spans 13 amino acids. Per germline, CDR1 GTSNPN and CDR2 SVGIG (reference sequence).